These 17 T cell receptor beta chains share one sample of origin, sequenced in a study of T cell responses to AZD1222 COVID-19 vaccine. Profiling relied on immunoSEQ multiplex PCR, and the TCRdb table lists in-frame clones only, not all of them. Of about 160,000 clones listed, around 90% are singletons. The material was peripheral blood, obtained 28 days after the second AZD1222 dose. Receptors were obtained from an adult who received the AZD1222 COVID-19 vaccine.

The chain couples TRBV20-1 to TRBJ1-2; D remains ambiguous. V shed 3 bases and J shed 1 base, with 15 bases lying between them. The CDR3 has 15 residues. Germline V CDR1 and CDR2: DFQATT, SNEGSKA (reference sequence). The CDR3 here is CSASTVGRLNYGYTF. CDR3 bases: TGCAGTGCTAGTACGGTCGGACGGCTTAACTATGGCTACACCTTC.

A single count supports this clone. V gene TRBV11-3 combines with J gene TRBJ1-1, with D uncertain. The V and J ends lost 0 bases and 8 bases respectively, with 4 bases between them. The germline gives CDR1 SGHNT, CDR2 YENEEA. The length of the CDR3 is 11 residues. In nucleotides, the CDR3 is TGTGCCAGCAGCTTAGATGGGGAAGCTTTCTTT. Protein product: CASSLDGEAFF.

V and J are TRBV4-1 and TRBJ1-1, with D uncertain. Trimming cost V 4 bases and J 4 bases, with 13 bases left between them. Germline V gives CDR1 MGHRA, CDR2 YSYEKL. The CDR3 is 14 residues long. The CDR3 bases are TGCGCCAGCAGCCCCGGGCAGTGGAGCACTGAAGCTTTCTTT. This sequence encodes CASSPGQWSTEAFF.

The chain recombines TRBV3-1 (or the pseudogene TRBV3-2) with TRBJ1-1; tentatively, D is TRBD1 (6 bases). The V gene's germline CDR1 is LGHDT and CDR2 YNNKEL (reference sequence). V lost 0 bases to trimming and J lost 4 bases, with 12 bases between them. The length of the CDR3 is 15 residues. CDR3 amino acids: CASSQEGRGGTEAFF. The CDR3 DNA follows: TGTGCCAGCAGCCAAGAAGGCAGGGGTGGCACTGAAGCTTTCTTT.

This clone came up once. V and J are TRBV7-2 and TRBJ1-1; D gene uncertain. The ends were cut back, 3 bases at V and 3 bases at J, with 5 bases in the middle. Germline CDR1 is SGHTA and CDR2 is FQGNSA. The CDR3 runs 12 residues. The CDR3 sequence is CASSLLYTEAFF. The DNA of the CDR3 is TGTGCCAGCAGCTTGCTGTACACTGAAGCTTTCTTT.

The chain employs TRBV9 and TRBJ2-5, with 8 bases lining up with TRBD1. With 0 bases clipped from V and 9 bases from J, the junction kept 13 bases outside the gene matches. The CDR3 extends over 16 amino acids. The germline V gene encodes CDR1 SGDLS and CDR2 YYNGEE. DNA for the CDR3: TGTGCCAGCAGCGTAGCGGGGGACAGGCTATCGTCGGCCCAGTACTTC. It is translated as CASSVAGDRLSSAQYF. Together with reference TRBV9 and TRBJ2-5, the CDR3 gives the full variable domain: DSGVTQTPKHLITATGQRVTLRCSPRSGDLSVYWYQQSLDQGLQFLIQYYNGEERAKGNILERFSAQQFPDLHSELNLSSLELGDSALYFCASSVAGDRLSSAQYFGPGTRLLVL.

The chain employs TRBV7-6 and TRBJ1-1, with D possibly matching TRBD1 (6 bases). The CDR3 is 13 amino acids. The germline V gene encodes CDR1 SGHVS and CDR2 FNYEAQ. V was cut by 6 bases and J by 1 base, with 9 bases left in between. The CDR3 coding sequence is TGTGCCAGCAGTAAGGACAGGAACACTGAAGCTTTCTTT. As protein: CASSKDRNTEAFF.

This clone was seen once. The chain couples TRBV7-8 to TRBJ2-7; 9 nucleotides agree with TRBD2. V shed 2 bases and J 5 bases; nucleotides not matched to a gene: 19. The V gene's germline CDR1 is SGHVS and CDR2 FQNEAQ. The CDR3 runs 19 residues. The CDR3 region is CASSLKIPSRSGSFNEQYF. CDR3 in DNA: TGTGCCAGCAGCTTAAAAATACCGAGCCGTAGCGGGAGCTTCAACGAGCAGTACTTC.

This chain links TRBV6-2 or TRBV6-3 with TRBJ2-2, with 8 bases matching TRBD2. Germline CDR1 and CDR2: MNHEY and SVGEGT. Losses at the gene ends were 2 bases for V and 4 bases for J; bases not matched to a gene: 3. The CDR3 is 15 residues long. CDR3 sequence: CASSYPGRVTGELFF. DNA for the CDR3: TGTGCCAGCAGTTACCCCGGGAGGGTCACCGGGGAGCTGTTTTTT.

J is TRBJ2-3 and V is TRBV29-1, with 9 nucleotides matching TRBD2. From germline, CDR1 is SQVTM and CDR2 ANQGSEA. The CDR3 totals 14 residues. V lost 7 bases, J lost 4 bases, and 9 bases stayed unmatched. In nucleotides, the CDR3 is TGCAGCGAGCCGCGGGGGGGAATTGCAGATACGCAGTATTTT. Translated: CSEPRGGIADTQYF.

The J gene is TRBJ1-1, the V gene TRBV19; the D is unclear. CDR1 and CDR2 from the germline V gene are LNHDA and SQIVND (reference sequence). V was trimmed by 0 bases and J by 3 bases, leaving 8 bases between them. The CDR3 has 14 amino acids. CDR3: CASSIDSGDTEAFF. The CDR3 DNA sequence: TGTGCCAGTAGTATAGATTCAGGAGACACTGAAGCTTTCTTT.

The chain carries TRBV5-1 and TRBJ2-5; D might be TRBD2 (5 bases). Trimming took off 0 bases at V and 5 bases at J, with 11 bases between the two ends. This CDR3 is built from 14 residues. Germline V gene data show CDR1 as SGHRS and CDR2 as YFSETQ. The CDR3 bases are TGCGCCAGCAGCTTGGTTTCTGGGGAGGAGACCCAGTACTTC. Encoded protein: CASSLVSGEETQYF. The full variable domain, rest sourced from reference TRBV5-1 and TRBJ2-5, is KAGVTQTPRYLIKTRGQQVTLSCSPISGHRSVSWYQQTPGQGLQFLFEYFSETQRNKGNFPGRFSGRQFSNSRSEMNVSTLELGDSALYLCASSLVSGEETQYFGPGTRLLVL.

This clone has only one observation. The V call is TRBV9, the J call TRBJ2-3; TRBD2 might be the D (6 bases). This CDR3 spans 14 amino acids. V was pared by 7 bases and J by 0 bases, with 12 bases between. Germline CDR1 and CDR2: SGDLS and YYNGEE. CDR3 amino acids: CASWGLLSTDTQYF. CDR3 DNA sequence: TGTGCCAGCTGGGGACTCCTAAGCACAGATACGCAGTATTTT.

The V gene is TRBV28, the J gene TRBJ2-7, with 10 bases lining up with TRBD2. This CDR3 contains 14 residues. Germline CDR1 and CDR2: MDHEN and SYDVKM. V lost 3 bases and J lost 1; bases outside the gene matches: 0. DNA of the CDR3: TGTGCCAGCAGTTTTAGCGGGGGGTCCTACGAGCAGTACTTC. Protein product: CASSFSGGSYEQYF.

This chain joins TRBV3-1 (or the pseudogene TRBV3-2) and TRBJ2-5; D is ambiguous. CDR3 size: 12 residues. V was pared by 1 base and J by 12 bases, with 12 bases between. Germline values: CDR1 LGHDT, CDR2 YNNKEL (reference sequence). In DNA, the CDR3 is TGTGCCAGCAGCCAAGCAACCTCGCGAAAGTACTTC. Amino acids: CASSQATSRKYF.

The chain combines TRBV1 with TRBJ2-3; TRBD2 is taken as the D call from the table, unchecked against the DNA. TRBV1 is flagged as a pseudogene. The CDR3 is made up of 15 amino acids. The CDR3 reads CTSSQLVPSTDTQYF. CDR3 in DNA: TGCACCAGCAGCCAACTAGTTCCGAGCACAGATACGCAGTATTTT.

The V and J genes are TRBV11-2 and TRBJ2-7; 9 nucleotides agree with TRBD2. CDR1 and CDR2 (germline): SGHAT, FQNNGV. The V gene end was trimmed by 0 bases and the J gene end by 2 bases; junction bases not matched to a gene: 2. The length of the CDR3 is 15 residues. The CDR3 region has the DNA TGTGCCAGCAGCTTAGACCGGACTAGCGCCTACGAGCAGTACTTC. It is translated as CASSLDRTSAYEQYF.